The present TCR beta chain was sequenced within a study of a mutant IDH1 vaccine in newly diagnosed glioma (dated by TCRdb to the early 2020s). Study-wide context: Vaccination began 4-6 weeks after radiotherapy alone, or alongside temozolomide cycles in the chemotherapy-containing groups. Of the approximately 33 treated patients, approximately 62% were male and about 40% were female, and the mean age was approximately 37 years. Prior to enrollment, patients had been given standard therapy consisting of radiotherapy alone, temozolomide alone, or radiochemotherapy with temozolomide, with the combination given to most patients. The week-35 safety follow-up took place at visit V12, and the week-47 end of study took place at visit V13. Peripheral blood samples were drawn at six visits, namely V03 (baseline), V05, V07, V10, V12 and V13. For exploratory analyses, longitudinal TCRB deep sequencing was carried out in around 24 treated patients wherever samples were available. The study at large found these results: The authors noted that analyses of patient blood samples could not be reproduced because of sample limitations. Pseudoprogression seemed to be unrelated to changes in the top peripheral T cell clonotypes found by TCRB sequencing. Selection of PBMC samples for TCRB deep sequencing was based on availability. Immune responses induced by the vaccine were seen in approximately 93% of patients across multiple MHC alleles.

The germline V gene yields SNHLY for CDR1 and FYNNEI for CDR2. The CDR3, from cysteine to phenylalanine, totals 12 residues. The DNA shown is the 36-base CDR3, in frame from base 1. This clone was detected a few times. The antigen it recognizes is unknown. The junction departs from the called germline gene at one end, perhaps through a read error. Libraries were built with the immunoSEQ multiplex PCR assay. Rearranged TCR beta chain sequences were amplified using the hsTCRB Kit according to the manufacturer's protocol. An Illumina MiSeq was used to sequence the TCRB libraries. The published analysis was carried out like this. The proprietary platform of the kit vendor was used for demultiplexing, trimming and gene mapping. TCRdb limited this immuneACCESS table to in-frame rearrangements with V and J called. A share of clones is missing; checked studies link under half to unresolved V genes, and the rest is unexplained. The V and J calls and clone size were taken over from that table, and D and trimming were inferred from the DNA. The sample table holds 26,000 or so clones, of which 75% to 90% were seen once. Together, the top ten hold around 29% of the sample.

The time point label of this sample denotes: week 35, safety follow-up. Each vaccine dose was 300 ug of a 20-mer mutant IDH1 peptide in Montanide, given subcutaneously with topical imiquimod. Patients received eight vaccinations in weeks 1, 3, 5, 7, 11, 15, 19 and 23, corresponding to visits V03 through V10. All donors had newly diagnosed IDH1-mutant astrocytomas of WHO grade 3 or 4 that showed loss of nuclear ATRX. The samples were drawn from NOA16, a multicentre, single-arm, open-label phase I trial in Germany that tested a mutant IDH1 peptide vaccine in humans for the first time. Genomic DNA for TCRB sequencing was extracted from EDTA blood using the DNeasy Blood and Tissue Kit.

Sequenced here: PBMCs, sampled from a glioma patient whose treatment included an IDH1 peptide vaccine. The TCR was taken from a man aged 25-45 years with glioma. The rearrangement combines TRBV2 with TRBJ1-1; possibly the D gene is TRBD1, per 5 matching bases. At the DNA level, the sequence is TGTGCCAGCAGTGAAGAGGAACAGGCGTTGAAATTT. It codes for CASSEEEQALKF.